The 8 T cell receptor beta chains presented below share a single source sample, sequenced in a study of persistence of HIV-infected CD4 T cells. The libraries were made with immunoSEQ version 4 in survey mode. Generated by immunoSEQ multiplex PCR, the TCRdb table keeps only in-frame clones and is missing some. This table has 37,000 or so clones, more than 70% appearing once. The stimulus was lysate of CMV-infected fibroblasts, about 10 ug/mL. CD40L/CD69 double-negative CD45RO-high memory CD4+ T cells were collected. No antigen is known for these receptors. The sequencing used CD4+ T cells sorted from PBMCs after roughly 17-hour stimulation, collected from a patient who received antiretroviral therapy. The receptors come from an adult man with HIV who was CMV-seropositive.

J is TRBJ2-1 and V is TRBV27, with 11 bases aligning to TRBD2. Germline V gene lookup returns CDR1 MNHEY and CDR2 SMNVEV (reference sequence). The ends lost 3 bases at V and 2 bases at J; junction bases unmatched: 6. The CDR3 length is 17 residues. This CDR3 reads CASSFYSGGATYNEQFF. CDR3 nucleotide sequence: TGTGCCAGCAGTTTTTATAGCGGGGGGGCCACCTACAATGAGCAGTTCTTC.

DNA of the CDR3: TGTGCCAGCAGATTGGGGGCTAACTATGGCTACACCTTC. It yields the protein CASRLGANYGYTF. The chain uses TRBV27 and TRBJ1-2, with D possibly TRBD1 on 5 matching bases. Germline V lookup: CDR1 MNHEY, CDR2 SMNVEV (reference sequence). The CDR3 has 13 residues. Trimming removed 6 bases from V and 0 bases from J, with 8 bases in between.

V is TRBV10-3 and J is TRBJ2-4; 16 bases align to TRBD2. The J segment lost 0 bases and the V segment lost 5 bases, leaving 4 bases of the junction unmatched. This CDR3 has 18 residues. The germline V gene has CDR1 ENHRY and CDR2 SYGVKD. The CDR3 DNA sequence: TGTGCCATCAGTCCGGGACTAGCGGGGGGGCTAGCCAAAAACATTCAGTACTTC. This gives the protein CAISPGLAGGLAKNIQYF.

This chain connects TRBV2 to TRBJ1-1, with 10 bases that match TRBD1. This CDR3 has 14 residues. Germline assignment: CDR1 SNHLY and CDR2 FYNNEI. Germline trimming cut 6 bases from V and 0 bases from J; bases unmatched to any gene: 1. DNA for the CDR3: TGTGCCAGCAGGGGACAGGGGATGAACACTGAAGCTTTCTTT. Its translation is CASRGQGMNTEAFF.

V is TRBV3-1 (or the pseudogene TRBV3-2) and J is TRBJ2-7, with TRBD1 matching over 9 bases. Trimming at V came to 5 bases and at J to 11 bases, leaving 7 bases not matched to a gene. Looked up from germline, CDR1 is LGHDT and CDR2 is YNNKEL (reference sequence). This CDR3 comprises 12 residues. The CDR3 spells CASSVTGGGKYF. The CDR3 DNA sequence: TGTGCCAGCAGCGTTACAGGGGGCGGCAAGTACTTC.

The rearrangement uses TRBV21-1 and TRBJ2-7; the table's TRBD1 call for D was not verified on the DNA. TRBV21-1 is a recognized pseudogene. The CDR3 covers 15 residues. In nucleotides, the CDR3 is TGTGCCAGCAGCTCGGGACAGACCAAACTTTACGAGCAGTACTTC. This codes for CASSSGQTKLYEQYF.

This clone was seen a single time. The chain employs TRBV6-5 and TRBJ2-7; 10 nucleotides align to TRBD1. The CDR3 sequence is 16 residues long. J lost 6 bases, V lost 0 bases, and 8 bases had no gene match. Germline V CDR1 and CDR2: MNHEY, SVGAGI. Here the CDR3 reads CASSYSMGQGNLEQYF. The CDR3 DNA reads TGTGCCAGCAGTTACTCGATGGGACAGGGGAATCTCGAGCAGTACTTC.

V and J are TRBV7-3 and TRBJ2-6; D is uncertain. The germline V and J ends were trimmed by 5 bases and 4 bases, with 18 bases remaining between them. This CDR3 is built from 17 residues. In germline, CDR1 is SGHTA, CDR2 FQGTGA. The CDR3 spells CASSPQARISGANVLTF. CDR3 sequence (DNA): TGTGCCAGCAGCCCCCAAGCGAGGATTTCAGGGGCCAACGTCCTGACTTTC.